Following are 5 T cell receptor beta chains from one sample sequenced in a study of CD8 T cells in Susac syndrome. RNA totalling roughly 0.5 to 1 ug underwent reverse transcription with random hexamers. TCRdb reanalysed the immunoSEQ multiplex PCR reads using MiXCR and keeps one entry per CDR3 protein. The sample consists of 150,000 to 200,000 distinct CDR3 sequences, 93% of them appearing once. The sample was CD4+ T cells from PBMCs. These receptors were collected from a human donor with multiple sclerosis.

The chain carries TRBV7-2 and TRBJ2-5; D perhaps matches TRBD1 (6 bases). Germline lookup yields CDR1 SGHTA and CDR2 FQGNSA. The ends were cut back, 5 bases at V and 4 bases at J, with 17 bases in the middle. This CDR3 is 15 amino acids long. CDR3 residues: CASSPPGTYGETQYF. CDR3 in DNA: TGTGCCAGCAGCCCTCCGGGGACATATGGAGAGACCCAGTACTTC.

The genes are TRBV12-3 or TRBV12-4 and TRBJ1-4, with 10 bases fitting TRBD1. The CDR3 extends over 14 amino acids. V lost 5 bases to trimming and J lost 7 bases; unmatched junction nucleotides: 4. CDR3 DNA: TGTGCCAGCAGTCCCAGGACAGGGGGTGAAAAACTGTTTTTT. Protein sequence: CASSPRTGGEKLFF.

On this clonotype itself: The junction departs from the called germline gene at one end, perhaps through a read error. This sequence joins TRBV30 and TRBJ2-7; D may correspond to TRBD1 or TRBD2 (5 bases each). Germline V lookup: CDR1 GTSNPN, CDR2 SVGIG (reference sequence). The CDR3 spans 11 residues. CDR3 loop: CAWSSSRDVRF. As DNA, the CDR3 is TGTGCCTGGAGTTCTTCCCGGGACGTTCGCTTC. Looking up the rest from reference TRBV30 and TRBJ2-7 gives the full variable domain: SQTIHQWPATLVQPVGSPLSLECTVEGTSNPNLYWYRQAAGRGLQLLFYSVGIGQISSEVPQNLSASRPQDRQFILSSKKLLLSDSGFYLCAWSSSRDVRFGPGTRLTVT.

This clonotype was observed once. The gene calls are TRBV20-1 and TRBJ1-5; D remains ambiguous. This CDR3 comprises 13 residues. Germline V gives CDR1 DFQATT, CDR2 SNEGSKA (reference sequence). V lost 2 bases and J lost 3, with 8 bases in between. CDR3 amino acids: CSARSSNNQPQHF. The DNA of the CDR3 is TGCAGTGCTAGAAGCAGCAACAATCAGCCCCAGCATTTT.

The rearrangement joins TRBV2 to TRBJ1-2, with TRBD1 matching over 7 bases. CDR1 SNHLY and CDR2 FYNNEI come from the germline V gene. The CDR3 is 13 residues long. V dropped 6 bases and J dropped 2; count of bases not matched to a gene: 3. Written as DNA, the CDR3 is TGTGCCAGCAGGGGGGACAGAAACTATGGCTACACCTTC. This sequence encodes CASRGDRNYGYTF.